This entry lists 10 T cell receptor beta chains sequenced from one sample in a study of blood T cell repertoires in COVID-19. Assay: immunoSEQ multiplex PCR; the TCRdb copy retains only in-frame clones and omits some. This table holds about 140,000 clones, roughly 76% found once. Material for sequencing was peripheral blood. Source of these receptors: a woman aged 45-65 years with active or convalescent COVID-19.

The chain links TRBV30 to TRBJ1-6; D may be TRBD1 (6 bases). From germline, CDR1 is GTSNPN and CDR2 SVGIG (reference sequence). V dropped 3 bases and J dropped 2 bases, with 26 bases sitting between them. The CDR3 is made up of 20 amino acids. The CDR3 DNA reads TGTGCCTGGAGCCCCGGGGACACGACGTACCTTAACGCCTATAATTCACCCCTCCACTTT. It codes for CAWSPGDTTYLNAYNSPLHF.

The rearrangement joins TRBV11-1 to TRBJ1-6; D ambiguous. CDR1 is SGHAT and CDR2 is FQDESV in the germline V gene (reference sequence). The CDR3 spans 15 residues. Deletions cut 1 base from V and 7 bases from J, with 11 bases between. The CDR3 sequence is CASSLGAGENSPLHF. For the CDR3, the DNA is TGTGCCAGCAGCTTAGGCGCAGGCGAGAATTCACCCCTCCACTTT.

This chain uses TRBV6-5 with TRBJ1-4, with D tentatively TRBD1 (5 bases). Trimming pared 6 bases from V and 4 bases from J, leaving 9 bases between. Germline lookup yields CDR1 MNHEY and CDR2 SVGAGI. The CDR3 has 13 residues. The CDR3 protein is CASRDIYNEKLFF. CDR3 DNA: TGTGCCAGCAGGGACATCTATAATGAAAAACTGTTTTTT.

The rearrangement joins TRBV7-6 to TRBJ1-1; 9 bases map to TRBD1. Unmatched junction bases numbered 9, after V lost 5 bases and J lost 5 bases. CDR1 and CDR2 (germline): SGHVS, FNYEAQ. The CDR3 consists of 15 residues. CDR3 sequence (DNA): TGTGCCAGCAGCCCCCGACAGGGGGTCTGGACTGAAGCTTTCTTT. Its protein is CASSPRQGVWTEAFF.

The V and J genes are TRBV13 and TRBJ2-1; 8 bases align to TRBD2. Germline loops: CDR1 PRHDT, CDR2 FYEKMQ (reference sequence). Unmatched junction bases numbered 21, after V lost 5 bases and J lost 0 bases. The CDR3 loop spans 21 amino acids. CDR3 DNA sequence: TGTGCCAGCAGCCAAAAGGGGCGGGGAACGGGCGGGGGGTTCTCCTACAATGAGCAGTTCTTC. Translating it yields CASSQKGRGTGGGFSYNEQFF.

The CDR3 sequence is CASSETPVGAQETQYF. In nucleotides, the CDR3 is TGTGCCAGCAGTGAAACTCCGGTGGGGGCTCAAGAGACCCAGTACTTC. The V and J genes are TRBV6-1 and TRBJ2-5, with D maybe TRBD1 (6 bases). The CDR3 extends over 16 amino acids. Germline loops: CDR1 MNHNS, CDR2 SASEGT. V gave up 2 bases and J gave up 2 bases, with 15 bases separating them.

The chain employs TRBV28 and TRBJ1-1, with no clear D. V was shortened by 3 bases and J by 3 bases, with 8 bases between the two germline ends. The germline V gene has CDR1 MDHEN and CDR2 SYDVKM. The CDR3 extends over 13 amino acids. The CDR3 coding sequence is TGTGCCAGCAGTTTCCCCTCTGACACTGAAGCTTTCTTT. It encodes CASSFPSDTEAFF.

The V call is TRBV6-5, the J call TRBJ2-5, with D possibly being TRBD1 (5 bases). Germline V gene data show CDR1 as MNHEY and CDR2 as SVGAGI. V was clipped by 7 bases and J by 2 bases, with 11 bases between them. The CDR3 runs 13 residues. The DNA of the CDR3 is TGTGCCAGCACGAGACAGACTCAAGAGACCCAGTACTTC. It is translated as CASTRQTQETQYF.

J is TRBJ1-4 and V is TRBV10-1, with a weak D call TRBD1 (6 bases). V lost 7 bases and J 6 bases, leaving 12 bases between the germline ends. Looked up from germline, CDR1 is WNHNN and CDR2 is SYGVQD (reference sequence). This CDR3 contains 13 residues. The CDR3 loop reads CASISRGDEKLFF. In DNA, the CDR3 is TGCGCCAGCATTAGCAGGGGAGATGAAAAACTGTTTTTT.

CDR3 loop: CASSYSPGQPKYEQYF. The CDR3 nucleotides are TGTGCCAGCAGTTACTCGCCGGGACAGCCGAAATACGAGCAGTACTTC. The chain uses TRBV6-5 and TRBJ2-7, with 7 bases matching TRBD1. The germline V gene has CDR1 MNHEY and CDR2 SVGAGI. Trimming at V came to 0 bases and at J to 4 bases, leaving 9 bases not matched to a gene. This CDR3 has 16 amino acids.